This TCR beta chain was profiled in a study of Ad26.COV2.S vaccination and SARS-CoV-2 variants. For the study at large: Intramuscular Ad26.COV2.S doses were given once or twice, 56 days apart. General study findings and limits: Assessments of TCR breadth and depth may have underestimated the total T cell responses.

Germline CDR1 is LNHDA and CDR2 is SQIVND (reference sequence). This CDR3 is built from 17 residues. The V gene end was trimmed by 6 bases and the J gene end by 2 bases; junction bases not matched to a gene: 5. Regarding this clone: What it binds is unknown.

Treatment defined: some 20 received Ad26.COV2.S at low or high dose, single or two shots; roughly five received placebo; per-sample allocation not given. Day 63 after the first injection of vaccine or placebo was the sampling time. Profiled with immunoSEQ multiplex PCR; TCRdb holds only in-frame clones, not every one. Seen here are fewer than 800,000 clones, around 89% observed once, and the top ten hold over 1.3%. This TCR was recovered from a person aged 18 to 65 who received the Ad26.COV2.S COVID-19 vaccine or a placebo. The sample in question was peripheral blood, obtained in a trial of Ad26.COV2.S vaccine versus placebo. The rearrangement uses TRBV19 and TRBJ2-2; 14 bases line up with TRBD2. CDR3: CASSGTSGGINTGELFF. CDR3 in DNA: TGTGCCAGTAGCGGGACTAGCGGGGGAATCAACACCGGGGAGCTGTTTTTT.